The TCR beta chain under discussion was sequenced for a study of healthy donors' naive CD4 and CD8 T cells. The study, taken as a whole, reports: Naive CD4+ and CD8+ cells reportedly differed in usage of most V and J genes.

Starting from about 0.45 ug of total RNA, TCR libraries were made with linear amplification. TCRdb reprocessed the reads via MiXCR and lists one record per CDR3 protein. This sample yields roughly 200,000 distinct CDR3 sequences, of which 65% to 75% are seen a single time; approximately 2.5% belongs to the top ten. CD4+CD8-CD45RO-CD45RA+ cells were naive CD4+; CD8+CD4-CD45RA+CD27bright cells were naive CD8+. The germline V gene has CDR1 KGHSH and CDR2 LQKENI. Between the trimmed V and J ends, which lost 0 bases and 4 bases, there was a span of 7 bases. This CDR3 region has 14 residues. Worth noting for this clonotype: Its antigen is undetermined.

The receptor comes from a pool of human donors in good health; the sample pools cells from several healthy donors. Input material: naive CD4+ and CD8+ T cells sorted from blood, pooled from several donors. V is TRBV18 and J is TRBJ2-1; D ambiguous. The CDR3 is CASSPPPAYNEQFF. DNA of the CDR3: TGTGCCAGCTCACCACCGCCTGCATACAATGAGCAGTTCTTC.